Presented here are 10 T cell receptor beta chains from one specimen sequenced in a study of blood T cell repertoires in COVID-19. Some clones are missing from TCRdb's copy, which holds only in-frame ones; the method was immunoSEQ multiplex PCR. The sample consists of a few hundred thousand clones, about 90% of them appearing once. Material for sequencing was PBMCs or T cells enriched from blood (not recorded which). These TCRs come from a woman aged 30 to 39 who had recovered from COVID-19.

As for this clone: Within the sample, other DNA sequences also encode this same CDR3. The genes are TRBV28 and TRBJ1-1; weak D call: TRBD1 (6 bases). Trimming left V 7 bases short and J 3 bases short, with 12 bases between. This CDR3 region has 13 residues. Germline V gives CDR1 MDHEN, CDR2 SYDVKM. For the CDR3, the DNA is TGTGCCAGCACCCCTGGGGGCTACACTGAAGCTTTCTTT. This gives the protein CASTPGGYTEAFF.

On this clone itself: It is unclear where the CDR3 begins or ends on the DNA, so no DNA is shown, and the CDR3 is as TCRdb lists it. This CDR3 reads CASSQFFGTGNEKLFF. This chain uses TRBV4-3 with TRBJ1-4; TRBD1, the table's D call, lacks a check against the DNA. From germline, CDR1 is LGHNA and CDR2 YSLEER. Ends included, the CDR3 has 16 residues.

The chain joins TRBV27 to TRBJ1-5; 8 nucleotides match TRBD1. The V segment lost 4 bases and the J segment 4 bases; nucleotides outside the gene matches: 6. The CDR3 spans 15 residues. Germline CDR1 MNHEY, CDR2 SMNVEV (reference sequence). In DNA form, the CDR3 reads TGTGCCAGCAGTTCAACGGACAGGGTTAATCAGCCCCAGCATTTT. This translates into CASSSTDRVNQPQHF.

This clone has just one count. The CDR3 sequence is CASRGTGETIQYF. In nucleotides, the CDR3 is TGTGCCAGCAGGGGGACAGGGGAAACCATTCAGTACTTC. This chain links TRBV6-5 with TRBJ2-4; TRBD1 matches at 10 bases. Germline CDR1 reads MNHEY; CDR2 reads SVGAGI. The V and J ends lost 6 bases and 9 bases, in that order; junction bases with no gene match: 5. The CDR3 is 13 amino acids.

The chain carries TRBV3-1 (or the pseudogene TRBV3-2) and TRBJ1-2; D remains unclear. The V gene's germline CDR1 is LGHDT and CDR2 YNNKEL (reference sequence). V gave up 0 bases and J gave up 2 bases, with 10 bases separating them. The CDR3 is made up of 15 amino acids. CDR3 DNA: TGTGCCAGCAGCCAAGATCAGACACGAAACTATGGCTACACCTTC. Amino acid sequence: CASSQDQTRNYGYTF.

V is TRBV7-7 and J is TRBJ1-5; D uncertain. The CDR3 sequence is 11 residues long. Germline loops: CDR1 SSHAT, CDR2 FNYEAQ (reference sequence). Trimming pared 7 bases from V and 3 bases from J, leaving 4 bases between. The CDR3 loop is CASILNQPQHF. In DNA form, the CDR3 reads TGTGCCAGCATCCTCAATCAGCCCCAGCATTTT.

On this clone: The sample carries other DNA sequences with the same CDR3. The chain carries TRBV19 and TRBJ1-2; 8 bases agree with TRBD1. Germline values: CDR1 LNHDA, CDR2 SQIVND (reference sequence). V was pared by 3 bases and J by 6 bases, with 3 bases of the junction left unmatched. CDR3 size: 13 residues. CDR3: CASSIGQGDGYTF. The CDR3 nucleotides read TGTGCCAGTAGTATCGGACAGGGAGATGGCTACACCTTC.

This clone was counted once. The chain uses TRBV18 and TRBJ2-3, with 7 bases that match TRBD2. This CDR3 contains 15 residues. V trimming: 2 bases; J trimming: 3 bases; junction bases outside the gene matches: 5. Germline lookup yields CDR1 KGHSH and CDR2 LQKENI. The CDR3 DNA follows: TGTGCCAGCTCACCAGGGGCGGGGGAGACAGATACGCAGTATTTT. Its translation is CASSPGAGETDTQYF.

The chain recombines TRBV19 with TRBJ2-5; a weak D match, TRBD1 (5 bases). V was cut by 5 bases and J by 1 base, with 8 bases left in between. The germline V gene encodes CDR1 LNHDA and CDR2 SQIVND (reference sequence). The CDR3 is 13 residues long. The CDR3 spells CASSLGLQETQYF. CDR3 DNA sequence: TGTGCCAGTAGTCTGGGGCTCCAAGAGACCCAGTACTTC.

This clone was recorded only once. This sequence joins TRBV5-6 and TRBJ1-2; TRBD1 matches 7 bases. V lost 0 bases, J lost 13 bases, and 9 bases stayed unmatched. The CDR3 sequence is 13 residues long. Germline lookup yields CDR1 SGHDT and CDR2 YYEEEE. This chain's CDR3 is CASSLAGGVQSTF. CDR3 nucleotide sequence: TGTGCCAGCAGCTTGGCAGGGGGAGTCCAGTCCACCTTC. The variable domain in full, with the rest retrieved from reference TRBV5-6 and TRBJ1-2, is DAGVTQSPTHLIKTRGQQVTLRCSPKSGHDTVSWYQQALGQGPQFIFQYYEEEERQRGNFPDRFSGHQFPNYSSELNVNALLLGDSALYLCASSLAGGVQSTFGSGTRLTVV.